Presented here are 9 T cell receptor beta chains from one specimen sequenced in a study of blood T cell repertoires in COVID-19. The protocol was immunoSEQ multiplex PCR, while the TCRdb copy is restricted to in-frame clones and leaves out a portion. The data contain under 300,000 clones, approximately 86% of them seen just once; the ten biggest clones take up roughly 5.5%. What was sequenced was peripheral blood. The receptors were gathered from a human donor in a cohort sampled during active COVID-19.

The chain combines TRBV18 with TRBJ1-2; no clear D. The CDR3 sequence is 13 residues long. Germline V gene sequence: CDR1 KGHSH, CDR2 LQKENI. V dropped 5 bases and J dropped 6 bases, with 13 bases sitting between them. CDR3 coding DNA: TGTGCCAGCTCAACCGGCAGCGGCAATGGCTACACCTTC. It translates to CASSTGSGNGYTF.

The chain couples TRBV5-1 to TRBJ2-3; D unresolved. Looked up from germline, CDR1 is SGHRS and CDR2 is YFSETQ. This CDR3 spans 14 amino acids. V was cut by 2 bases and J by 2 bases, with 9 bases left in between. The DNA of the CDR3 is TGCGCCAGCAGCTTTGCAGGTTCCACAGATACGCAGTATTTT. This encodes CASSFAGSTDTQYF. Filled out from reference TRBV5-1 and TRBJ2-3, the complete variable domain reads KAGVTQTPRYLIKTRGQQVTLSCSPISGHRSVSWYQQTPGQGLQFLFEYFSETQRNKGNFPGRFSGRQFSNSRSEMNVSTLELGDSALYLCASSFAGSTDTQYFGPGTRLTVL.

V usage is TRBV7-8 and J usage is TRBJ2-1, with TRBD1 identical over 7 bases. This CDR3 spans 17 amino acids. Germline assignment: CDR1 SGHVS and CDR2 FQNEAQ. The trim removed 5 bases at V and 3 bases at J, leaving 13 bases unmatched. The CDR3 DNA sequence: TGTGCCAGCAGCCCAGACAGGGATACCGTAATCTACAATGAGCAGTTCTTC. Protein sequence: CASSPDRDTVIYNEQFF. Together with reference TRBV7-8 and TRBJ2-1, the CDR3 gives the full variable domain: GAGVSQSPRYKVAKRGQDVALRCDPISGHVSLFWYQQALGQGPEFLTYFQNEAQLDKSGLPSDRFFAERPEGSVSTLKIQRTQQEDSAVYLCASSPDRDTVIYNEQFFGPGTRLTVL.

V and J are TRBV19 and TRBJ1-4; 7 positions match TRBD1. J lost 8 bases, V lost 5 bases, and 8 bases had no gene match. The CDR3 spans 14 residues. Germline V gene sequence: CDR1 LNHDA, CDR2 SQIVND (reference sequence). The CDR3 DNA reads as TGTGCCAGTAGTCTGCAGGGGGGCGGGGAAAAACTGTTTTTT. Translated, it gives CASSLQGGGEKLFF.

The V call is TRBV5-1, the J call TRBJ2-1; 7 bases align to TRBD1. Germline trimming cut 0 bases from V and 7 bases from J; bases unmatched to any gene: 4. Germline-derived CDR1 and CDR2 are SGHRS and YFSETQ. The CDR3 extends over 14 amino acids. As DNA, the CDR3 is TGCGCCAGCAGCTTGGAGCAGGGGGAGAATGAGCAGTTCTTC. This sequence encodes CASSLEQGENEQFF.

This chain uses TRBV14 with TRBJ2-5; D might be TRBD2 (6 bases). Trimming cost V 0 bases and J 5 bases, with 10 bases left between them. This CDR3 contains 14 residues. CDR1 and CDR2 (germline): SGHDN, FVKESK. CDR3 amino acids: CASSQDAGTETQYF. DNA of the CDR3: TGTGCCAGCAGCCAAGATGCGGGGACGGAGACCCAGTACTTC.

The chain joins TRBV25-1 to TRBJ1-1, with TRBD1 identical over 7 bases. The J segment lost 1 base and the V segment lost 6 bases, leaving 8 bases of the junction unmatched. The CDR3 loop spans 15 amino acids. Germline CDR1 and CDR2: MGHDK and SYGVNS. CDR3 sequence (DNA): TGTGCCAGCAGGGAGACAGGGATGGAGAACACTGAAGCTTTCTTT. Translating gives CASRETGMENTEAFF.

V is TRBV5-1 and J is TRBJ2-3; 9 bases match TRBD1. From germline, CDR1 is SGHRS and CDR2 YFSETQ. The CDR3 totals 17 residues. Trimming removed 2 bases from V and 0 bases from J; junction bases left unmatched: 7. The CDR3 region is CASSLLDRGWSTDTQYF. The CDR3 DNA sequence: TGCGCCAGCAGCTTATTGGACAGGGGTTGGAGCACAGATACGCAGTATTTT. The entire variable domain, with the rest obtained from reference TRBV5-1 and TRBJ2-3, is as follows: KAGVTQTPRYLIKTRGQQVTLSCSPISGHRSVSWYQQTPGQGLQFLFEYFSETQRNKGNFPGRFSGRQFSNSRSEMNVSTLELGDSALYLCASSLLDRGWSTDTQYFGPGTRLTVL.

The chain is built from TRBV27 and TRBJ2-1; 10 nucleotides line up with TRBD2. The CDR3 runs 16 residues. Germline V gene data show CDR1 as MNHEY and CDR2 as SMNVEV (reference sequence). J gave up 7 bases and V 7 bases, and 13 bases lay outside the gene matches. The CDR3 region is CASKPPGASGGNEQFF. Here the CDR3 DNA reads TGTGCCAGCAAGCCCCCCGGGGCTAGCGGGGGTAATGAGCAGTTCTTC.